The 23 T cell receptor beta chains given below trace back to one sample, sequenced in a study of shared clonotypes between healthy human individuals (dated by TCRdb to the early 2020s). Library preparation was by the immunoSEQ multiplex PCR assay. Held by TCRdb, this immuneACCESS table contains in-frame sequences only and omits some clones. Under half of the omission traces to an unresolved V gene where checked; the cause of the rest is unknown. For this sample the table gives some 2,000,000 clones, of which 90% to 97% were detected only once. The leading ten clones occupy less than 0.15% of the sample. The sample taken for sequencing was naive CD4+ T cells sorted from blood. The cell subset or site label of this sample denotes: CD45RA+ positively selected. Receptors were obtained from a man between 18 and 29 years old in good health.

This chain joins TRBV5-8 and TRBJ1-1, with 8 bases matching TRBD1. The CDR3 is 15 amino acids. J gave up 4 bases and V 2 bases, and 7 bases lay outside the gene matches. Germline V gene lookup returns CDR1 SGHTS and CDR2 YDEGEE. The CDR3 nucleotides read TGTGCCAGCAGCTTCTCCGGGACAGGACCCACTGAAGCTTTCTTT. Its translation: CASSFSGTGPTEAFF. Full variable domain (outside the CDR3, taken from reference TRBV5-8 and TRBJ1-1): EAGVTQSPTHLIKTRGQQATLRCSPISGHTSVYWYQQALGLGLQFLLWYDEGEERNRGNFPPRFSGRQFPNYSSELNVNALELEDSALYLCASSFSGTGPTEAFFGQGTRLTVV.

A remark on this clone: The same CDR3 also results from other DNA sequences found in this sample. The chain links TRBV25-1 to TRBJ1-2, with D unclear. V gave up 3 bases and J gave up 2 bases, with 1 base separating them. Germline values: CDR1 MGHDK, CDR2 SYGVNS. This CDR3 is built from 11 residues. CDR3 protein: CASSENYGYTF. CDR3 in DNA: TGTGCCAGCAGTGAGAACTATGGCTACACCTTC.

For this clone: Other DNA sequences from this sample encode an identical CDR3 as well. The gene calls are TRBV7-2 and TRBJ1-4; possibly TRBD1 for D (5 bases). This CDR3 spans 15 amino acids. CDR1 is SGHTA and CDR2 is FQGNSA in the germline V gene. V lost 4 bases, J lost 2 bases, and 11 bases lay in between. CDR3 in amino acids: CASSSDGATNEKLFF. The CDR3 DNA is TGTGCCAGCAGCTCTGACGGGGCGACTAATGAAAAACTGTTTTTT. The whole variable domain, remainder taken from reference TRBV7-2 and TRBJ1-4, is GAGVSQSPSNKVTEKGKDVELRCDPISGHTALYWYRQSLGQGLEFLIYFQGNSAPDKSGLPSDRFSAERTGGSVSTLTIQRTQQEDSAVYLCASSSDGATNEKLFFGSGTQLSVL.

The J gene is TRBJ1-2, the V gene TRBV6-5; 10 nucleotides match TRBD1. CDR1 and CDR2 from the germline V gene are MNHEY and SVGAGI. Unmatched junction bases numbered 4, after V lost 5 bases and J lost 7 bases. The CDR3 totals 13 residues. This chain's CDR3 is CASSTGTGVGYTF. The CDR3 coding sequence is TGTGCCAGCAGTACCGGGACAGGGGTTGGCTACACCTTC.

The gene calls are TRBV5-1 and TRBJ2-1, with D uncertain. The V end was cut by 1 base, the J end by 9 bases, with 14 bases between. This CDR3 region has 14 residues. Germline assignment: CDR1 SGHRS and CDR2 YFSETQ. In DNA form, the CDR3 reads TGCGCCAGCAGCTTGTTGGCGGCCTACGGTGAGCAGTTCTTC. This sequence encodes CASSLLAAYGEQFF.

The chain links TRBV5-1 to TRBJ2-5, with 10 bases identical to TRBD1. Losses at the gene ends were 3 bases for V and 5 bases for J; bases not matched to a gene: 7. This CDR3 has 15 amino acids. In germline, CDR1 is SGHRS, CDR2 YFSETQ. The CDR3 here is CASSSPGTGDETQYF. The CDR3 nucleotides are TGCGCCAGCAGCTCTCCCGGGACAGGGGATGAGACCCAGTACTTC.

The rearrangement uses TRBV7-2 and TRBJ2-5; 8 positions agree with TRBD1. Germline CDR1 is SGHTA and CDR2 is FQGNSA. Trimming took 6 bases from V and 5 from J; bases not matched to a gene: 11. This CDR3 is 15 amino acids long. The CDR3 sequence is CASRPQGAGGETQYF. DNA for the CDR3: TGTGCCAGCAGGCCTCAGGGGGCAGGGGGGGAGACCCAGTACTTC.

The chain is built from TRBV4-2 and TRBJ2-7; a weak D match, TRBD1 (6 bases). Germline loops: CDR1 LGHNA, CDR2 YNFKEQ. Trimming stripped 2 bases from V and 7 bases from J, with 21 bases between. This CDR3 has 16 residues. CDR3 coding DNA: TGTGCCAGCAGCCAAAACCCGCCAGGGGCCGTCGCTGAGCAGTACTTC. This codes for CASSQNPPGAVAEQYF.

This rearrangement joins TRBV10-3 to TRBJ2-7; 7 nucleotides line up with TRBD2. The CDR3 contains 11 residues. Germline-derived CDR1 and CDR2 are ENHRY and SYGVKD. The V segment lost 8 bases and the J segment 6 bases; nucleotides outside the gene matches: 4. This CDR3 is CAIVGGVEQYF. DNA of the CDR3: TGTGCCATCGTTGGGGGGGTCGAGCAGTACTTC.

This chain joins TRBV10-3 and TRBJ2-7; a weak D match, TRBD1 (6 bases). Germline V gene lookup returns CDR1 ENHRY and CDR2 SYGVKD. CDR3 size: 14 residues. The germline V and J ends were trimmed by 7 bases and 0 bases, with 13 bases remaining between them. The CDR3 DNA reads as TGTGCCATCAACCCGACAGGTAGCTCCTACGAGCAGTACTTC. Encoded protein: CAINPTGSSYEQYF.

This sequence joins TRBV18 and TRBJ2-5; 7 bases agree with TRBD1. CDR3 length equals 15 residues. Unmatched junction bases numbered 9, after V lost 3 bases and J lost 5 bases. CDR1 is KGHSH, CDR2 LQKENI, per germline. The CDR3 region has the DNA TGTGCCAGCTCACCCAGAACAGGGGAGATCGAGACCCAGTACTTC. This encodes CASSPRTGEIETQYF.

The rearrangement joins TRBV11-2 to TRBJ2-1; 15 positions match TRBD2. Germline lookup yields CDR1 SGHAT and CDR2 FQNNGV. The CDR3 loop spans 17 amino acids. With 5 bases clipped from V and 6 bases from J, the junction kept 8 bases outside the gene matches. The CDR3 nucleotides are TGTGCCAGCAGCCCCCGGACTAGCGGGAGGGCCTCCAATGAGCAGTTCTTC. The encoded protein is CASSPRTSGRASNEQFF.

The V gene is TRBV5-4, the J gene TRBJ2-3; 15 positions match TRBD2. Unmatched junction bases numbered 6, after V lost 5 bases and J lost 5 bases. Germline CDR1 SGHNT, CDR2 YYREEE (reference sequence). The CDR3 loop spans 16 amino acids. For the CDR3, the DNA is TGTGCCAGCAGTCTCGGGACTAGCGGGGGGATAGATACGCAGTATTTT. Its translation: CASSLGTSGGIDTQYF.

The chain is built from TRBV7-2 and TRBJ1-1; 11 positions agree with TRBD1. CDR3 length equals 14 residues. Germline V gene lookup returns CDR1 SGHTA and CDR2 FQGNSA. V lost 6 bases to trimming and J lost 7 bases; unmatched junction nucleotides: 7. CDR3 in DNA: TGTGCCAGCAGATTGGACAGGGGGCAAGGTGAAGCTTTCTTT. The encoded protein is CASRLDRGQGEAFF.

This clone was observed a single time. The CDR3 here is CASRAGQGAMNYGYTF. The DNA for the CDR3 is TGTGCCAGCAGGGCCGGACAGGGGGCGATGAACTATGGCTACACCTTC. The J gene is TRBJ1-2, the V gene TRBV27; 11 nucleotides align to TRBD1. V lost 6 bases to trimming and J lost 2 bases; unmatched junction nucleotides: 8. The germline V gene has CDR1 MNHEY and CDR2 SMNVEV (reference sequence). The CDR3 consists of 16 residues.

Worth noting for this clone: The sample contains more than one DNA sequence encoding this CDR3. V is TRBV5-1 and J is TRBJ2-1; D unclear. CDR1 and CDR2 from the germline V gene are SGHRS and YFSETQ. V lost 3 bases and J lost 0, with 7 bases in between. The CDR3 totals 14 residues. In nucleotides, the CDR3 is TGCGCCAGCAGCTCGGAAAGCTCCTACAATGAGCAGTTCTTC. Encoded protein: CASSSESSYNEQFF.

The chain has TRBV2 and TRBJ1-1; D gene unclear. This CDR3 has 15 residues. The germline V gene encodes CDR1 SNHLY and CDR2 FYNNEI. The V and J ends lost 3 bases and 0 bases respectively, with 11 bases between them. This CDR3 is CASSDLGQMNTEAFF. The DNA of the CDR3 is TGTGCCAGCAGTGATCTGGGCCAGATGAACACTGAAGCTTTCTTT.

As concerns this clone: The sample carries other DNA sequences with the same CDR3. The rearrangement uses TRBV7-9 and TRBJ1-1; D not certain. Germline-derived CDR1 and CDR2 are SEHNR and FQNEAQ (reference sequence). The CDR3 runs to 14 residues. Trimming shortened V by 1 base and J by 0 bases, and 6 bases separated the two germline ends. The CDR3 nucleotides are TGTGCCAGCAGCTTAGAGGGATTGAACACTGAAGCTTTCTTT. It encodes CASSLEGLNTEAFF.

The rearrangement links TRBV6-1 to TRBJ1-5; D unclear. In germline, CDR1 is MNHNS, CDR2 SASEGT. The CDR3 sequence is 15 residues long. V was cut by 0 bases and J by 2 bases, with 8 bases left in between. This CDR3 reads CASSEAWQGNQPQHF. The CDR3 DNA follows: TGTGCCAGCAGTGAAGCGTGGCAGGGCAATCAGCCCCAGCATTTT.

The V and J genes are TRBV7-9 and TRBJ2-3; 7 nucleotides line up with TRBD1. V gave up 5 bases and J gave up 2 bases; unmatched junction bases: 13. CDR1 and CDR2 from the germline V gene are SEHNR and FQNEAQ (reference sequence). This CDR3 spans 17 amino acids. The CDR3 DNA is TGTGCCAGCAGCCCCGGAGCACAGGGGCGCAACACAGATACGCAGTATTTT. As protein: CASSPGAQGRNTDTQYF.

The CDR3 here is CASSQSGREREKLFF. Here the CDR3 DNA reads TGCGCCAGCAGTCAATCGGGGCGGGAACGGGAAAAACTGTTTTTT. The chain couples TRBV23-1 to TRBJ1-4; TRBD1 might be the D (5 bases). TRBV23-1 is annotated as an ORF whose role is uncertain. V was cut by 0 bases and J by 8 bases, with 13 bases left in between. The CDR3 totals 15 residues.

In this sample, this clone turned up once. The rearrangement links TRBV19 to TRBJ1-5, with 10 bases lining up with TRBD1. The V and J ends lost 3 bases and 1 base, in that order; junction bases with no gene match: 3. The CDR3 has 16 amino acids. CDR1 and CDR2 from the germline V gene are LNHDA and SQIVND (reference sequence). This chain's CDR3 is CASSMGTGVSNQPQHF. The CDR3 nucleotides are TGTGCCAGTAGTATGGGGACAGGGGTAAGCAATCAGCCCCAGCATTTT.

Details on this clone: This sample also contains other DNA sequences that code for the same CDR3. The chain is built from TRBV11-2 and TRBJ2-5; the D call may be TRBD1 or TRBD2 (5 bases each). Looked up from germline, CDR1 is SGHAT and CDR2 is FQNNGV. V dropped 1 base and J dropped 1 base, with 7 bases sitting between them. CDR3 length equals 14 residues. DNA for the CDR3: TGTGCCAGCAGCTTAGGGGGGAGCCAAGAGACCCAGTACTTC. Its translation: CASSLGGSQETQYF.